What follows are 25 T cell receptor beta chains derived from one specimen sequenced in a study of identical twins. MiXCR was run by TCRdb on the 5' RACE reads, yielding one entry per CDR3 protein. The sample has roughly 280,000 distinct CDR3 sequences; 8% to 9.5% are singletons. These data also featured in a second study, about yellow fever vaccine responses in identical twins.

Sequencing was performed on CD8+ T cells sorted from blood. These receptors came from a woman aged 18-30 years in good health.

This clonotype has only a few counts. The chain has TRBV24-1 and TRBJ1-1; D remains ambiguous. Germline V gives CDR1 KGHDR, CDR2 SFDVKD. The CDR3 sequence is 14 residues long. The V end lost 6 bases, the J end lost 0 bases, and 10 bases lay between the germline ends. CDR3 sequence: CATSRGPVNTEAFF. As DNA, the CDR3 is TGTGCCACCAGTCGAGGTCCAGTGAACACTGAAGCTTTCTTT.

The chain combines TRBV7-8 with TRBJ2-1; the match to TRBD2 covers 13 bases. J lost 9 bases, V lost 3 bases, and 5 bases had no gene match. The CDR3 is 15 residues long. Germline V gene sequence: CDR1 SGHVS, CDR2 FQNEAQ. The CDR3 nucleotides read TGTGCCAGCAGCTTCTGGACTAGCGGGAGTGGTGAGCAGTTCTTC. Its protein product is CASSFWTSGSGEQFF.

This clonotype was seen a handful of times. The chain employs TRBV5-6 and TRBJ2-1; a possible D gene is TRBD2 (6 bases). Germline lookup yields CDR1 SGHDT and CDR2 YYEEEE. Trimming left V 1 base short and J 7 bases short, with 12 bases between. The CDR3 is 14 residues long. The CDR3 bases are TGTGCCAGCAGCTTGCCGGCGGGGTGGAATGAGCAGTTCTTC. This codes for CASSLPAGWNEQFF.

The sample holds many counts of this clonotype. The rearrangement uses TRBV6-5 and TRBJ2-1; perhaps TRBD2 as D (5 bases). Germline V gene sequence: CDR1 MNHEY, CDR2 SVGAGI. Trimming pared 6 bases from V and 5 bases from J, leaving 14 bases between. The CDR3 length is 14 residues. The CDR3 nucleotides are TGTGCCAGCAGGTACGGGATCTATGACAATGAGCAGTTCTTC. This gives the protein CASRYGIYDNEQFF.

In its sample, this clonotype was seen a few times. The V call is TRBV25-1, the J call TRBJ1-2; TRBD1 might be the D (5 bases). The CDR3 contains 14 residues. Germline V lookup: CDR1 MGHDK, CDR2 SYGVNS. Trimming shortened V by 4 bases and J by 3 bases, and 12 bases separated the two germline ends. CDR3 loop: CASSGLQGHYGYTF. The DNA for the CDR3 is TGTGCCAGCAGTGGACTTCAGGGACACTATGGCTACACCTTC.

This clonotype turned up a few times. This chain joins TRBV5-6 and TRBJ2-3; D assignment may be TRBD1 or TRBD2 (5 bases each). The CDR3 extends over 13 amino acids. Between the trimmed V and J ends, which lost 7 bases and 4 bases, there was a span of 13 bases. Germline V gene sequence: CDR1 SGHDT, CDR2 YYEEEE. CDR3 amino acids: CASSLRDPDTQYF. For the CDR3, the DNA is TGTGCCAGCTCCCTTCGGGACCCAGATACGCAGTATTTT.

This clonotype was seen only a few times. The rearrangement joins TRBV11-2 to TRBJ2-2; no clear D gene. CDR3 size: 15 residues. V was cut by 1 base and J by 2 bases, with 8 bases left in between. Germline V gives CDR1 SGHAT, CDR2 FQNNGV. CDR3 loop: CASSLVYGNTGELFF. CDR3 DNA: TGTGCCAGCAGCTTAGTCTACGGAAACACCGGGGAGCTGTTTTTT.

This sequence joins TRBV7-9 and TRBJ2-7; D possibly uses TRBD1 or TRBD2 (5 bases each). This CDR3 spans 17 amino acids. CDR1 and CDR2 (germline): SEHNR, FQNEAQ (reference sequence). Trimming pared 4 bases from V and 2 bases from J, leaving 21 bases between. The CDR3 protein is CASSSPGAETVPYEQYF. The CDR3 DNA is TGTGCCAGCAGCTCGCCCGGGGCCGAGACAGTTCCCTACGAGCAGTACTTC.

The sample holds a few counts of this clonotype. V is TRBV6-5 and J is TRBJ2-6, with 9 bases lining up with TRBD1. Germline V gene data show CDR1 as MNHEY and CDR2 as SVGAGI. The CDR3 extends over 18 amino acids. With V trimmed by 1 base and J by 0 bases, 4 bases remained unmatched. The CDR3 DNA is TGTGCCAGCAGTTACTTAGGGACAGGGAGCTCTGGGGCCAACGTCCTGACTTTC. It translates to CASSYLGTGSSGANVLTF.

The rearrangement joins TRBV7-9 to TRBJ2-5; D remains ambiguous. V dropped 5 bases and J dropped 2 bases, with 15 bases sitting between them. The CDR3 covers 15 residues. CDR1 and CDR2 from the germline V gene are SEHNR and FQNEAQ (reference sequence). As DNA, the CDR3 is TGTGCCAGCAGCATCCCGTTTGGCCTACAAGAGACCCAGTACTTC. Protein product: CASSIPFGLQETQYF.

V usage is TRBV4-3 and J usage is TRBJ2-1; 9 nucleotides line up with TRBD2. The CDR3 spans 17 residues. Germline CDR1 reads LGHNA; CDR2 reads YSLEER. The V and J ends lost 0 bases and 4 bases, in that order; junction bases with no gene match: 7. CDR3 loop: CASSQEGPGLAYNEQFF. The CDR3 DNA reads as TGCGCCAGCAGCCAAGAAGGACCGGGACTAGCTTACAATGAGCAGTTCTTC.

This clonotype was counted a few times. This chain uses TRBV14 with TRBJ2-6; unclear D gene. CDR1 and CDR2 (germline): SGHDN, FVKESK. This CDR3 is built from 13 residues. The ends were cut back, 6 bases at V and 2 bases at J, with 5 bases in the middle. DNA of the CDR3: TGTGCCAGCAGGGAGACTGGGGCCAACGTCCTGACTTTC. It specifies CASRETGANVLTF.

This clonotype occurred a few times. The chain recombines TRBV20-1 with TRBJ2-7; TRBD2 aligns across 8 bases. The CDR3 covers 14 residues. Germline trimming cut 3 bases from V and 4 bases from J; bases unmatched to any gene: 8. CDR1 is DFQATT and CDR2 is SNEGSKA in the germline V gene (reference sequence). The CDR3 reads CSASLYSGGYEQYF. The CDR3 coding sequence is TGCAGTGCTAGCCTATATTCGGGGGGGTACGAGCAGTACTTC.

The gene calls are TRBV11-2 and TRBJ2-7, with a tentative D call TRBD1 (5 bases). The CDR3 is 13 amino acids. Per the germline V gene, CDR1 is SGHAT and CDR2 is FQNNGV. V lost 4 bases to trimming and J lost 4 bases, with 11 bases between them. CDR3 loop: CASSWGRIYEQYF. CDR3 bases: TGTGCCAGCAGCTGGGGCAGGATATACGAGCAGTACTTC.

This clonotype has ten or more counts. V and J are TRBV6-1 and TRBJ2-4; D is ambiguous. The CDR3 runs 14 residues. Germline CDR1 MNHNS, CDR2 SASEGT. Trimming stripped 0 bases from V and 8 bases from J, with 11 bases between. CDR3 bases: TGTGCCAGCAGTGAAGCTGTCCCGACGGACATTCAGTACTTC. Its translation: CASSEAVPTDIQYF.

Many counts were recorded for this clonotype. The chain combines TRBV11-1 with TRBJ2-7, with D unclear. Deletions cut 4 bases from V and 5 bases from J, with 15 bases between. The CDR3 has 14 amino acids. The germline gives CDR1 SGHAT, CDR2 FQDESV (reference sequence). CDR3: CASSSRMVSHEQYF. The CDR3 DNA is TGTGCCAGCAGCTCACGGATGGTCAGCCACGAGCAGTACTTC.

This clonotype occurred many times. The genes are TRBV6-2 or TRBV6-3 and TRBJ1-2; D not resolved. The germline gives CDR1 MNHEY, CDR2 SVGEGT. This CDR3 contains 12 residues. V lost 6 bases, J lost 8 bases, and 13 bases lay in between. CDR3 sequence reads: CASSQAVGGYTF. As DNA, the CDR3 is TGTGCCAGCAGCCAGGCGGTGGGAGGCTACACCTTC.

The chain is built from TRBV20-1 and TRBJ2-7; D unclear. CDR3 length: 11 residues. Looked up from germline, CDR1 is DFQATT and CDR2 is SNEGSKA (reference sequence). The V and J ends lost 6 bases and 6 bases respectively, with 12 bases between them. Here the CDR3 DNA reads TGCAGTGCGTATATAAAACCCGAGCAGTACTTC. Translating it yields CSAYIKPEQYF.

Regarding this clonotype: The junction departs from germline at one end; a sequencing error may be responsible. V is TRBV7-7 and J is TRBJ2-2, with 11 positions matching TRBD2. CDR1 and CDR2 from the germline V gene are SSHAT and FNYEAQ (reference sequence). The CDR3 contains 16 residues. CDR3 nucleotides: TGTGCTAGCAGCCAAATCCGACTAGCGGGAACCGGGGAGCTGTTTTTT. Its translation is CASSQIRLAGTGELFF. Using reference TRBV7-7 and TRBJ2-2 for the parts outside the CDR3, the full variable domain is GAGVSQSPRYKVTKRGQDVTLRCDPISSHATLYWYQQALGQGPEFLTYFNYEAQPDKSGLPSDRFSAERPEGSISTLTIQRTEQRDSAMYRCASSQIRLAGTGELFFGEGSRLTVL.

In its sample, this clonotype was seen many times. The rearrangement uses TRBV20-1 and TRBJ2-1; a possible D gene is TRBD1 (6 bases). The CDR3 loop spans 13 amino acids. V was cut by 6 bases and J by 5 bases, with 14 bases left in between. Germline values: CDR1 DFQATT, CDR2 SNEGSKA (reference sequence). As DNA, the CDR3 is TGCAGTGCCGAGTACAGGGTACACAATGAGCAGTTCTTC. This codes for CSAEYRVHNEQFF.

V usage is TRBV6-1 and J usage is TRBJ1-2, with a weak D call TRBD1 (5 bases). Germline V gene data show CDR1 as MNHNS and CDR2 as SASEGT. The length of the CDR3 is 15 residues. Trimming cost V 4 bases and J 0 bases, with 12 bases left between them. This CDR3 is CASSGYRQPNYGYTF. The CDR3 DNA is TGTGCCAGCAGTGGGTACAGGCAGCCTAACTATGGCTACACCTTC.

This clonotype appeared many times. The rearrangement links TRBV5-1 to TRBJ2-5; the D is unclear. With 3 bases removed from V and 1 base from J, the gap between germline ends came to 7 bases. The germline V gene encodes CDR1 SGHRS and CDR2 YFSETQ. CDR3 length equals 13 residues. The CDR3 DNA follows: TGCGCCAGCAGCTCACCGGGCCAAGAGACCCAGTACTTC. It yields the protein CASSSPGQETQYF.

This clonotype was counted a few times. This sequence joins TRBV4-3 and TRBJ2-2; D not certain. Germline V gene data show CDR1 as LGHNA and CDR2 as YSLEER. The CDR3 is 14 amino acids. V dropped 0 bases and J dropped 11 bases, with 13 bases sitting between them. CDR3 residues: CASSQELPSEELFF. The CDR3 DNA sequence: TGCGCCAGCAGCCAAGAGTTACCGAGTGAAGAGCTGTTTTTT.

This clonotype came up a few times. The CDR3 spells CASSDGLSGGASNEQFF. The CDR3 nucleotides are TGTGCCAGCAGTGACGGCCTTAGCGGGGGGGCCTCAAATGAGCAGTTCTTC. The chain links TRBV2 to TRBJ2-1; 11 nucleotides agree with TRBD2. CDR3 size: 17 residues. Germline CDR1 reads SNHLY; CDR2 reads FYNNEI. With 3 bases clipped from V and 7 bases from J, the junction kept 11 bases outside the gene matches.

This clonotype was observed many times. The chain has TRBV4-3 and TRBJ2-5; TRBD1 matches 9 bases. The CDR3 is 15 amino acids. CDR1 and CDR2 from the germline V gene are LGHNA and YSLEER. With 2 bases clipped from V and 5 bases from J, the junction kept 6 bases outside the gene matches. Here the CDR3 reads CASSQTLGQGETQYF. CDR3 DNA sequence: TGCGCCAGCAGCCAAACCCTAGGACAGGGGGAGACCCAGTACTTC.